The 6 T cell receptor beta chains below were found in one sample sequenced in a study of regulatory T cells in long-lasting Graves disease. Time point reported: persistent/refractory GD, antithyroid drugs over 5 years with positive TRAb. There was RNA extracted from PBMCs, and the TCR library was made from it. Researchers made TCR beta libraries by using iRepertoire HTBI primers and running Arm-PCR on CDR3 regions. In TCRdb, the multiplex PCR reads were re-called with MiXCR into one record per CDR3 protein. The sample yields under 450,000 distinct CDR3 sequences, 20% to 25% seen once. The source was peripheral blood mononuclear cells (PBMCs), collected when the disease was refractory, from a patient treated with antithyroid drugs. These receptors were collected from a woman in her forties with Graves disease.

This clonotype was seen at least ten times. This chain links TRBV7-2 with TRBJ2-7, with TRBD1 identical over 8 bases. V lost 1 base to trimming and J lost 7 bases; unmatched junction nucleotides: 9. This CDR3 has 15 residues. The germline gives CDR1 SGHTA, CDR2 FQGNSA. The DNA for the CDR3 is TGTGCCAGCAGCTTAGGAATGGTCAGGGGGCAAGAGCAGTACTTC. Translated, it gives CASSLGMVRGQEQYF. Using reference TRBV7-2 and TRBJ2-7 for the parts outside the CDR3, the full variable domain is GAGVSQSPSNKVTEKGKDVELRCDPISGHTALYWYRQSLGQGLEFLIYFQGNSAPDKSGLPSDRFSAERTGGSVSTLTIQRTQQEDSAVYLCASSLGMVRGQEQYFGPGTRLTVT.

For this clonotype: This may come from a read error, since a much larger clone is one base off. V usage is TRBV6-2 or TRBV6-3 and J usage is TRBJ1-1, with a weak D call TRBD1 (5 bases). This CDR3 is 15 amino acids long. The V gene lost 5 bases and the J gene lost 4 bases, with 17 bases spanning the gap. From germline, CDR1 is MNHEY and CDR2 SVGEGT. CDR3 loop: CASSEEGRGGTEAFF. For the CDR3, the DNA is TGTGCCAGCAGTGAAGAAGGGAGGGGAGGCACTGAAGCTTTCTTT.

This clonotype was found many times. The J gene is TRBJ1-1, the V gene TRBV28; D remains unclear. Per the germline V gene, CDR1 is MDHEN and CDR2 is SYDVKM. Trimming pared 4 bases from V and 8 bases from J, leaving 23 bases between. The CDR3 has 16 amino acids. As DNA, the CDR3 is TGTGCCAGCAGTTCCGTAAAGGACGGAGGGATGAACGAAGCTTTCTTT. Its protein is CASSSVKDGGMNEAFF.

The CDR3 coding sequence is TGTGCCAGCAGTTACCTTTCAGGGGGCAGGTCCTACGAGCAGTACTTC. Its translation: CASSYLSGGRSYEQYF. V and J are TRBV6-2 or TRBV6-3 and TRBJ2-7; TRBD1 agrees at 8 bases. Germline CDR1 MNHEY, CDR2 SVGEGT. Germline trimming cut 2 bases from V and 1 base from J; bases unmatched to any gene: 7. This CDR3 is built from 16 residues.

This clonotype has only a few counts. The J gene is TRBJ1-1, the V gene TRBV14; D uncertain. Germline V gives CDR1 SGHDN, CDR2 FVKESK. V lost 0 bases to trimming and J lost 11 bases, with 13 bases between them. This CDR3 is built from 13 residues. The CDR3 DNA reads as TGTGCCAGCAGCCAAGACTTCGGCGGAAGGGCTTTCTTT. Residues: CASSQDFGGRAFF.

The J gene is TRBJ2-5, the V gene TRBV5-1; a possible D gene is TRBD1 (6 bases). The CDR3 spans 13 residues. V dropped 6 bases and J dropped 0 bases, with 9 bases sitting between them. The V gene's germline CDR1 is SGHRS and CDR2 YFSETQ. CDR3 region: CASTRTDQETQYF. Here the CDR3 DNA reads TGCGCCAGCACTCGGACAGACCAAGAGACCCAGTACTTC.